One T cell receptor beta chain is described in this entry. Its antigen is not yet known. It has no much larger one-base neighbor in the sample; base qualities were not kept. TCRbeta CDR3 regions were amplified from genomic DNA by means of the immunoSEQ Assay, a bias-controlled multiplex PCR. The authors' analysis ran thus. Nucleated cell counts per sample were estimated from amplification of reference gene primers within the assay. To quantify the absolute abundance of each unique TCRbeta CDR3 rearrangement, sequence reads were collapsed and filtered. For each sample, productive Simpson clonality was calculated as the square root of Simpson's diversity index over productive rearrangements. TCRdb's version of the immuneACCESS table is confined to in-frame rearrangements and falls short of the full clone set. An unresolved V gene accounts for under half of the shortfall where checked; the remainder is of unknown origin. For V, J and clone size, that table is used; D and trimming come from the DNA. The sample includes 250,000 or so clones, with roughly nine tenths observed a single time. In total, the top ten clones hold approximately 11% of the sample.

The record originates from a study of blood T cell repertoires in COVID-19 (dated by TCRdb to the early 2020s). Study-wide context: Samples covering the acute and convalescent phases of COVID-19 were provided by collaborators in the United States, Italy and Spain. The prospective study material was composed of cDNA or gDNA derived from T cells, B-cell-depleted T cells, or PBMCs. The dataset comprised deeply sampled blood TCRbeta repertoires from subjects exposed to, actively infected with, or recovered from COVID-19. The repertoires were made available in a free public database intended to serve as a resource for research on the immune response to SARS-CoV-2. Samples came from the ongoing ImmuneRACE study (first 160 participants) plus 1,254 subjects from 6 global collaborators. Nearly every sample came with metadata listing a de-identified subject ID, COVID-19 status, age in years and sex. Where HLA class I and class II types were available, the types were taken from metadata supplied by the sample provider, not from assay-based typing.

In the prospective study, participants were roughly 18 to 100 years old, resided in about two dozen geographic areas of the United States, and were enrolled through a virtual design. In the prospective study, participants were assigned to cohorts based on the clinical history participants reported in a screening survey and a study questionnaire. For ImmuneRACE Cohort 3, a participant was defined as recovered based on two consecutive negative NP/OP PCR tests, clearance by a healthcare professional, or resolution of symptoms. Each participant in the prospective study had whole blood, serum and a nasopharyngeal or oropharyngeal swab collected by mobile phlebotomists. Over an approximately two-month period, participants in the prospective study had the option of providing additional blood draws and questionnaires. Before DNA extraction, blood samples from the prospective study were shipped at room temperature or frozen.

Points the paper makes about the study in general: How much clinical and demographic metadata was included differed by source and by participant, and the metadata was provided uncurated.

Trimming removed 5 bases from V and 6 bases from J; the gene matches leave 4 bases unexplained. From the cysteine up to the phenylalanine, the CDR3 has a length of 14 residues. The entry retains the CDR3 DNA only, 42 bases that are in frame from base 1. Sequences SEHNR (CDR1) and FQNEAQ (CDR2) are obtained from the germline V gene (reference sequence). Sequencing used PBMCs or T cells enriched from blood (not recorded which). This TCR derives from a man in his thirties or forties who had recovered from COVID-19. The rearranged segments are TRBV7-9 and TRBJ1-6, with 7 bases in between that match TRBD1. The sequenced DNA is TGTGCCAGCAGCCGGGACAGCGCTAATTCACCCCTCCACTTT. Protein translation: CASSRDSANSPLHF.